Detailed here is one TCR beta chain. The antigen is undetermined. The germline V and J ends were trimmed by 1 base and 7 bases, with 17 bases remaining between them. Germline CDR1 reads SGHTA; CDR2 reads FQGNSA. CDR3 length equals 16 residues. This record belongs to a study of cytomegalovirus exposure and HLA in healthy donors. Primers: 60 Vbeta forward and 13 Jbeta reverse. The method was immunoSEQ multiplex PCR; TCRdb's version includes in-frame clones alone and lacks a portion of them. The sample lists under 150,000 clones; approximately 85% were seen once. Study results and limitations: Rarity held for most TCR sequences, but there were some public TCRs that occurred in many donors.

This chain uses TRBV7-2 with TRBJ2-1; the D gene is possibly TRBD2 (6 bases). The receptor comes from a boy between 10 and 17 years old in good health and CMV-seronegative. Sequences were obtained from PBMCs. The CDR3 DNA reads TGTGCCAGCAGCTTAGGTGGCGGGAAGGCGGATAATGAGCAGTTCTTC. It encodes CASSLGGGKADNEQFF.